The clone carrying this T cell receptor beta chain was detected a few times. The antigen remains undetermined. MiXCR, run by TCRdb on the 5' RACE reads, gives a single entry per CDR3 protein. In the table there are 150,000 to 250,000 distinct CDR3 sequences, roughly 13% of which are singletons. From germline, CDR1 is MNHEY and CDR2 SMNVEV (reference sequence). Trimming took 5 bases from V and 2 from J, leaving 10 bases between them. The CDR3 covers 13 residues. This specimen comes from a study of CD8 T cells in ankylosing spondylitis. Study-wide results and limits: Prior work had noted some motif variants in reactive arthritis blood and synovial fluid. Reportedly, matched ankylosing spondylitis synovial fluid was significantly enriched for disease-linked clones. Within peripheral blood, clones linked to disease were CD8+ and relatively rare.

V usage is TRBV27 and J usage is TRBJ2-7; a weak D match, TRBD2 (5 bases). The sample consisted of blood, either unsorted or a sorted T cell fraction (not recorded which). The receptor comes from a male donor with ankylosing spondylitis or in good health (not recorded which). CDR3 bases: TGTGCCAGCAGTAGCGGACCCCCCTACGAGCAGTACTTC. It yields the protein CASSSGPPYEQYF.